Following are 20 T cell receptor beta chains from one sample sequenced in a study of T cells in Graves' hyperthyroidism and ophthalmopathy (dated by TCRdb to the late 2010s). The method behind the library was multiplex PCR. TCRdb lists the instrument as Illumina HiSeq 2000. The TCR beta CDR3 regions were amplified from the RNA transcripts. The TCR CDR3 was subjected to a first round of RT-PCR using the HTBI primer set and the Qiagen OneStep RT-PCR kit. TCRdb redid the processing of the public reads, applying fastp at Q25 and MiXCR, and retained in-frame beta chains. Merged by CDR3 protein, the rows form single entries marked with the most common genes and DNA. Across this sample there are about 320,000 distinct CDR3 sequences, with approximately 17% seen only once. Clones ranked in the top ten supply approximately 31% of the sample. The sample was blood. The source of these receptors is a young man with Graves' hyperthyroidism.

This clonotype has a handful of counts. The chain carries TRBV19 and TRBJ2-3, with D perhaps TRBD2 (5 bases). CDR3 size: 16 residues. The V end lost 2 bases, the J end lost 4 bases, and 16 bases lay between the germline ends. Germline V lookup: CDR1 LNHDA, CDR2 SQIVND (reference sequence). As DNA, the CDR3 is TGTGCCAGTAGTATAATCGCTGGGCGGGCGGCAGATACGCAGTATTTT. Translated: CASSIIAGRAADTQYF.

Ten or more counts support this clonotype. The CDR3 sequence is CSARRTSGWGEQYF. The CDR3 DNA reads TGCAGTGCTAGGAGGACTAGCGGTTGGGGGGAGCAGTACTTC. V gene TRBV20-1 combines with J gene TRBJ2-7; 10 nucleotides line up with TRBD2. CDR3 length: 14 amino acids. The ends lost 3 bases at V and 7 bases at J; junction bases unmatched: 9. The germline V gene has CDR1 DFQATT and CDR2 SNEGSKA (reference sequence).

This clonotype was found a few times. J is TRBJ1-6 and V is TRBV30; a possible D gene is TRBD1 (5 bases). CDR1 and CDR2 from the germline V gene are GTSNPN and SVGIG (reference sequence). Deletions cut 1 base from V and 6 bases from J, with 16 bases between. This CDR3 has 16 residues. In DNA, the CDR3 is TGTGCCTGGAGTGCTTGGGGCGGGGGGGGTAATTCACCCCTCCACTTT. This encodes CAWSAWGGGGNSPLHF.

This clonotype was found many times. Written as DNA, the CDR3 is TGCAGTGCTTCGAGTAGAGAGGCTAATAATGAGCAGTTCTTC. Translating it yields CSASSREANNEQFF. The V gene is TRBV20-1, the J gene TRBJ2-1; no definite D call. This CDR3 region has 14 residues. Germline CDR1 and CDR2: DFQATT and SNEGSKA (reference sequence). V dropped 5 bases and J dropped 7 bases, with 18 bases sitting between them.

The genes are TRBV25-1 and TRBJ1-2; D uncertain. V was cut by 2 bases and J by 7 bases, with 11 bases left in between. This CDR3 is 13 amino acids long. CDR1 is MGHDK, CDR2 SYGVNS, per germline. CDR3 sequence: CASSEPFLSGYTF. CDR3 nucleotide sequence: TGTGCCAGCAGTGAACCCTTTTTGAGTGGCTACACCTTC.

This clonotype was found many times. V and J are TRBV28 and TRBJ2-4, with 11 bases matching TRBD2. CDR3 length: 14 amino acids. Germline V gene lookup returns CDR1 MDHEN and CDR2 SYDVKM. After removal of 8 bases from V and 7 bases from J, the junction contained 7 bases not matched to a gene. As DNA, the CDR3 is TGTGCCAGCGAGACTAGCGGGGATGAGAACATTCAGTACTTC. Translating it yields CASETSGDENIQYF.

At least ten counts were recorded for this clonotype. The V call is TRBV11-2, the J call TRBJ2-3, with TRBD1 matching over 7 bases. The CDR3 has 15 amino acids. CDR1 SGHAT and CDR2 FQNNGV come from the germline V gene. With V trimmed by 5 bases and J by 4 bases, 9 bases remained unmatched. This chain's CDR3 is CASSRDRVGADTQYF. The CDR3 bases are TGTGCCAGCAGCCGTGACAGGGTAGGCGCAGATACGCAGTATTTT.

At least ten counts were recorded for this clonotype. CDR3 region: CASSRRGQGADQYF. The CDR3, as DNA: TGCGCCAGCAGCCGAAGGGGACAGGGGGCTGACCAGTACTTC. The chain carries TRBV4-1 and TRBJ2-5; TRBD1 matches 12 bases. The trim removed 4 bases at V and 10 bases at J, leaving 7 bases unmatched. The CDR3 is 14 residues long. Germline assignment: CDR1 MGHRA and CDR2 YSYEKL.

J is TRBJ2-5 and V is TRBV9; D call uncertain. This CDR3 comprises 14 residues. V was trimmed by 1 base and J by 4 bases, leaving 11 bases between them. Per the germline V gene, CDR1 is SGDLS and CDR2 is YYNGEE. In DNA form, the CDR3 reads TGTGCCAGCAGCGTATCGTGGGGTAGAGAGACCCAGTACTTC. It specifies CASSVSWGRETQYF.

Points on this clonotype: A much bigger clone sits one base away, suggesting this may be a read error. Here the CDR3 omits its conserved ending phenylalanine or tryptophan, so a read error is the likely source. The V call is TRBV3-1, the J call TRBJ1-2; 11 nucleotides line up with TRBD1. Per germline, CDR1 LGHDT and CDR2 YNNKEL (reference sequence). The CDR3 loop spans 14 amino acids. Unmatched junction bases numbered 6, after V lost 4 bases and J lost 8 bases. Here the CDR3 DNA reads TGTGCCAGCAGCCCGGACAGGGGGCTAGACGGCTACACCCTC. It codes for CASSPDRGLDGYTL.

The J gene is TRBJ1-5, the V gene TRBV24-1; possible D gene TRBD1, 6 bases. V lost 3 bases and J 7 bases, leaving 9 bases between the germline ends. Germline CDR1 and CDR2: KGHDR and SFDVKD. This CDR3 contains 13 residues. CDR3 sequence (DNA): TGTGCCACCAGTGATCGTGGACAGCAGCCCCAGCATTTT. Encoded protein: CATSDRGQQPQHF.

This sequence joins TRBV3-1 and TRBJ2-7; a weak D match, TRBD2 (7 bases). The CDR3 loop spans 15 amino acids. CDR1 LGHDT and CDR2 YNNKEL come from the germline V gene (reference sequence). V was pared by 3 bases and J by 2 bases, with 14 bases between. In DNA form, the CDR3 reads TGTGCCAGCAGCCAGGGGGGCGGGGGTACCTACGAGCAGTACTTC. Its protein is CASSQGGGGTYEQYF.

The gene calls are TRBV12-3 or TRBV12-4 and TRBJ2-3; perhaps TRBD2 as D (5 bases). V lost 3 bases to trimming and J lost 2 bases, with 15 bases between them. This CDR3 is built from 16 residues. The CDR3 sequence: CASSFPTSGNTDTQYF. CDR3 DNA sequence: TGTGCCAGCAGTTTTCCCACCAGCGGAAACACAGATACGCAGTATTTT.

This clonotype occurred many times. The chain recombines TRBV2 with TRBJ2-5; 7 positions match TRBD1. The CDR3 is made up of 14 amino acids. V shed 5 bases, J shed 5 bases, and the junction held 8 bases outside the gene matches. In germline, CDR1 is SNHLY, CDR2 FYNNEI. As DNA, the CDR3 is TGTGCCAGCAGTCCGACAGGGATGGGCGAGACCCAGTACTTC. As protein: CASSPTGMGETQYF.

This clonotype came up many times. The gene calls are TRBV7-2 and TRBJ2-3; tentatively, D is TRBD1 (5 bases). The CDR3 runs to 15 residues. V was pared by 3 bases and J by 6 bases, with 16 bases between. CDR1 is SGHTA, CDR2 FQGNSA, per germline. The CDR3 DNA follows: TGTGCCAGCAGCTTCACAGGTGTCAATTGGGATACGCAGTATTTT. Its protein is CASSFTGVNWDTQYF.

This chain joins TRBV27 and TRBJ1-6; 7 bases are shared with TRBD1. Germline lookup yields CDR1 MNHEY and CDR2 SMNVEV (reference sequence). The CDR3 covers 19 residues. Trimming cost V 5 bases and J 8 bases; bases outside gene matches: 21. CDR3 residues: CASSPPNRLTGRWHSPLHF. CDR3 nucleotide sequence: TGTGCCAGCAGTCCCCCGAACCGACTGACAGGGAGATGGCATTCACCCCTCCACTTT.

This clonotype appeared many times. The rearrangement joins TRBV20-1 to TRBJ2-3, with 10 bases lining up with TRBD2. The CDR3 is 17 amino acids. The J segment lost 0 bases and the V segment lost 5 bases, leaving 11 bases of the junction unmatched. CDR1 DFQATT and CDR2 SNEGSKA come from the germline V gene (reference sequence). CDR3 amino acids: CSAPGSGRAGSTDTQYF. DNA for the CDR3: TGCAGTGCTCCGGGCAGCGGGAGGGCTGGCAGCACAGATACGCAGTATTTT.

This clonotype was seen a few times. The gene calls are TRBV4-1 and TRBJ1-1; D not resolved. V dropped 4 bases and J dropped 1 base, with 10 bases sitting between them. CDR1 and CDR2 (germline): MGHRA, YSYEKL. This CDR3 region has 14 residues. In nucleotides, the CDR3 is TGCGCCAGCAGCCGCGTACAGAGGAACACTGAAGCTTTCTTT. The encoded protein is CASSRVQRNTEAFF.

This clonotype occurred many times. In DNA, the CDR3 is TGTGCCAGCAGCCACCCCGGAACGGGAGGCGAGGGGGAGCTGTTTTTT. It yields the protein CASSHPGTGGEGELFF. This sequence joins TRBV3-1 and TRBJ2-2; 7 bases are a match to TRBD2. Germline V gives CDR1 LGHDT, CDR2 YNNKEL (reference sequence). The CDR3 is made up of 16 amino acids. The J segment lost 8 bases and the V segment lost 3 bases, leaving 12 bases of the junction unmatched.

This clonotype was recorded many times. V is TRBV24-1 and J is TRBJ1-2; a possible D gene is TRBD1 (6 bases). CDR1 is KGHDR and CDR2 is SFDVKD in the germline V gene. V lost 5 bases and J 4 bases, leaving 16 bases between the germline ends. The CDR3 has 15 amino acids. For the CDR3, the DNA is TGTGCCACCAGTGGGTCTTCGAGGGGGGTCTATGGCTACACCTTC. Encoded protein: CATSGSSRGVYGYTF.